The next 31 T cell receptor beta chains were all read from a single sample in a study of identical twins. TCRdb re-called the 5' RACE reads through MiXCR, storing one row per CDR3 protein. The sample records fewer than 650,000 distinct CDR3 sequences, around 7.5% being singletons. The same data also contributed to another study, on yellow fever vaccine responses in identical twins.

Sequenced input: PBMCs. Receptors originate from a woman between 18 and 29 years old in good health.

The CDR3 DNA reads TGTGCCAGCAGCCTCTCCATAGCCGAATACAATGAGCAGTTCTTC. It codes for CASSLSIAEYNEQFF. The chain carries TRBV7-9 and TRBJ2-1; no reliable D call. This CDR3 has 15 amino acids. Germline V gene data show CDR1 as SEHNR and CDR2 as FQNEAQ (reference sequence). The germline V and J ends were trimmed by 5 bases and 4 bases, with 15 bases remaining between them.

This clonotype was seen many times. The gene calls are TRBV10-3 and TRBJ2-1, with a possible D match to TRBD1 (6 bases). Germline-derived CDR1 and CDR2 are ENHRY and SYGVKD. V gave up 8 bases and J gave up 7 bases, with 12 bases separating them. This CDR3 has 12 residues. The CDR3 DNA follows: TGTGCCATCCGTGGGGGCACTAATGAGCAGTTCTTC. Translated: CAIRGGTNEQFF.

The chain is built from TRBV20-1 and TRBJ2-2; the D gene is possibly TRBD1 (6 bases). V lost 2 bases to trimming and J lost 1 base, with 14 bases between them. CDR1 and CDR2 (germline): DFQATT, SNEGSKA (reference sequence). There are 16 residues in the CDR3. CDR3 region: CSARTSGTKNTGELFF. The CDR3 nucleotides are TGCAGTGCTAGAACCTCCGGGACAAAGAACACCGGGGAGCTGTTTTTT.

This clonotype showed up just a few times. The CDR3 region has the DNA TGCAGTGCTACCGGGACTGAAAACGGGGAGCTGTTTTTT. This translates into CSATGTENGELFF. This sequence joins TRBV20-1 and TRBJ2-2; D may be TRBD2 (6 bases). The CDR3 spans 13 residues. V lost 4 bases, J lost 7 bases, and 13 bases lay in between. CDR1 and CDR2 from the germline V gene are DFQATT and SNEGSKA (reference sequence).

The CDR3 loop reads CASSTRGPYPETQYF. The CDR3 DNA follows: TGTGCCAGCAGCACAAGAGGGCCCTATCCTGAGACCCAGTACTTC. This rearrangement joins TRBV7-8 to TRBJ2-5; D might be TRBD2 (5 bases). V shed 5 bases and J shed 5 bases, with 18 bases lying between them. The CDR3 spans 15 residues. Looked up from germline, CDR1 is SGHVS and CDR2 is FQNEAQ. The full variable domain, its missing parts supplied by reference TRBV7-8 and TRBJ2-5, is GAGVSQSPRYKVAKRGQDVALRCDPISGHVSLFWYQQALGQGPEFLTYFQNEAQLDKSGLPSDRFFAERPEGSVSTLKIQRTQQEDSAVYLCASSTRGPYPETQYFGPGTRLLVL.

This clonotype was detected a few times. This chain joins TRBV12-3 or TRBV12-4 and TRBJ2-7; 9 bases map to TRBD1. Losses at the gene ends were 1 base for V and 6 bases for J; bases not matched to a gene: 4. This CDR3 region has 14 residues. The CDR3 nucleotides are TGTGCCAGCAGTTTAGACAGGGGGCAGGGCGAGCAGTACTTC. Translating gives CASSLDRGQGEQYF.

This clonotype occurred many times. The chain links TRBV5-1 to TRBJ1-1; D remains ambiguous. This CDR3 is 15 amino acids long. The germline V gene has CDR1 SGHRS and CDR2 YFSETQ. Trimming left V 1 base short and J 0 bases short, with 10 bases between. The CDR3 spells CASSLSGGMNTEAFF. The DNA for the CDR3 is TGCGCCAGCAGCTTGTCCGGAGGCATGAACACTGAAGCTTTCTTT. The entire variable domain, with the rest obtained from reference TRBV5-1 and TRBJ1-1, is as follows: KAGVTQTPRYLIKTRGQQVTLSCSPISGHRSVSWYQQTPGQGLQFLFEYFSETQRNKGNFPGRFSGRQFSNSRSEMNVSTLELGDSALYLCASSLSGGMNTEAFFGQGTRLTVV.

This clonotype occurred a few times. The chain joins TRBV3-1 to TRBJ1-5; D gene unclear. With 0 bases removed from V and 6 bases from J, the gap between germline ends came to 6 bases. The germline V gene encodes CDR1 LGHDT and CDR2 YNNKEL (reference sequence). CDR3 length: 13 residues. CDR3 protein: CASSQDRVQPQHF. The CDR3 DNA is TGTGCCAGCAGCCAAGATCGGGTTCAGCCCCAGCATTTT.

The sample holds many counts of this clonotype. The J gene is TRBJ1-5, the V gene TRBV5-1; a weak D match, TRBD1 (6 bases). The CDR3 has 15 residues. The germline gives CDR1 SGHRS, CDR2 YFSETQ. The V end lost 5 bases, the J end lost 4 bases, and 16 bases lay between the germline ends. The CDR3: CASSFTGLGNQPQHF. Written as DNA, the CDR3 is TGCGCCAGCAGTTTCACAGGGCTGGGAAATCAGCCCCAGCATTTT.

This clonotype was observed at least ten times. The chain couples TRBV7-2 to TRBJ2-1, with 11 bases that match TRBD2. The CDR3 runs to 15 residues. Germline V gene lookup returns CDR1 SGHTA and CDR2 FQGNSA. Losses at the gene ends were 6 bases for V and 5 bases for J; bases not matched to a gene: 6. The CDR3 reads CASRIAGGPHNEQFF. The CDR3 bases are TGTGCCAGCAGGATAGCGGGAGGGCCGCACAATGAGCAGTTCTTC.

This clonotype was seen more than once but under ten times. The rearrangement joins TRBV7-9 to TRBJ2-1; D not resolved. This CDR3 is built from 12 residues. The V gene lost 4 bases and the J gene lost 7 bases, with 8 bases spanning the gap. Germline lookup yields CDR1 SEHNR and CDR2 FQNEAQ (reference sequence). The CDR3 region has the DNA TGTGCCAGCAGCTCAAACGGAAATGAGCAGTTCTTC. Protein sequence: CASSSNGNEQFF.

This clonotype was found a few times. The rearrangement uses TRBV7-9 and TRBJ1-2, with a tentative D call TRBD1 (5 bases). Germline V gene sequence: CDR1 SEHNR, CDR2 FQNEAQ (reference sequence). V was shortened by 5 bases and J by 0 bases, with 13 bases between the two germline ends. The CDR3 is 15 amino acids. The DNA of the CDR3 is TGTGCCAGCAGCCTTTGGACAACCGCTAACTATGGCTACACCTTC. It specifies CASSLWTTANYGYTF.

The sample holds a few counts of this clonotype. This chain connects TRBV5-6 to TRBJ2-1; D uncertain. Germline CDR1 is SGHDT and CDR2 is YYEEEE. With 2 bases removed from V and 5 bases from J, the gap between germline ends came to 14 bases. The CDR3 is made up of 15 amino acids. CDR3 residues: CASSFDSFRDNEQFF. The CDR3 DNA reads TGTGCCAGCAGCTTTGACTCCTTTCGGGACAATGAGCAGTTCTTC.

This clonotype was seen ten or more times. The chain recombines TRBV13 with TRBJ2-1; tentatively, D is TRBD2 (7 bases). There are 22 residues in the CDR3. CDR1 PRHDT and CDR2 FYEKMQ come from the germline V gene (reference sequence). Trimming took off 5 bases at V and 0 bases at J, with 32 bases between the two ends. The CDR3 protein is CASSLPSVDRAGAPSSYNEQFF. CDR3 nucleotide sequence: TGTGCCAGCAGCCTCCCTTCGGTGGATCGGGCGGGGGCCCCAAGCTCCTACAATGAGCAGTTCTTC.

The rearrangement uses TRBV24-1 and TRBJ2-1; perhaps D is TRBD1 or TRBD2 (5 bases each). Trimming left V 4 bases short and J 8 bases short, with 17 bases between. CDR1 KGHDR and CDR2 SFDVKD come from the germline V gene. The CDR3 contains 15 residues. CDR3 DNA sequence: TGTGCCACCAGTGAAATGAAGGGGACGACTGATGAGCAGTTCTTC. This codes for CATSEMKGTTDEQFF.

Many counts were recorded for this clonotype. V usage is TRBV10-3 and J usage is TRBJ1-1; D gene unclear. Trimming pared 3 bases from V and 5 bases from J, leaving 10 bases between. This CDR3 is 13 amino acids long. From germline, CDR1 is ENHRY and CDR2 SYGVKD. The CDR3, as DNA: TGTGCCATCAGTGATCACAGTTCTACTGAAGCTTTCTTT. It is translated as CAISDHSSTEAFF.

V and J are TRBV5-1 and TRBJ2-2; 10 bases align to TRBD1. Germline-derived CDR1 and CDR2 are SGHRS and YFSETQ. The J segment lost 8 bases and the V segment lost 4 bases, leaving 8 bases of the junction unmatched. The CDR3 is made up of 15 amino acids. The CDR3 bases are TGCGCCAGCAGCGGCCGGGACAGGGGTTCTGGGGAGCTGTTTTTT. This codes for CASSGRDRGSGELFF.

This clonotype was seen ten or more times. The chain recombines TRBV24-1 with TRBJ1-2; D not resolved. Trimming pared 2 bases from V and 3 bases from J, leaving 9 bases between. The CDR3 spans 14 residues. Germline V lookup: CDR1 KGHDR, CDR2 SFDVKD. The CDR3 bases are TGTGCCACCAGTGATTCAACGACGGACTATGGCTACACCTTC. Protein sequence: CATSDSTTDYGYTF.

This sequence joins TRBV29-1 and TRBJ2-3; D possibly corresponds to TRBD1 (7 bases). The length of the CDR3 is 15 residues. Trimming left V 4 bases short and J 4 bases short, with 18 bases between. Germline assignment: CDR1 SQVTM and CDR2 ANQGSEA. The CDR3 is CSVVGGGTVSDTQYF. The CDR3 DNA is TGCAGCGTTGTGGGGGGCGGGACAGTTTCAGATACGCAGTATTTT.

This clonotype came up many times. This chain joins TRBV20-1 and TRBJ2-3, with D perhaps matching TRBD2 (5 bases). Germline V gene data show CDR1 as DFQATT and CDR2 as SNEGSKA (reference sequence). CDR3 length: 16 amino acids. V lost 3 bases, J lost 5 bases, and 21 bases lay in between. CDR3 sequence reads: CSASSRVLRGGDTQYF. Written as DNA, the CDR3 is TGCAGTGCTAGCTCCAGAGTACTCCGGGGTGGAGATACGCAGTATTTT.

This clonotype was counted between two and nine times. The rearrangement uses TRBV7-2 and TRBJ2-5; 10 nucleotides align to TRBD1. This CDR3 is 14 amino acids long. V was clipped by 4 bases and J by 8 bases; unmatched bases: 7. CDR1 is SGHTA and CDR2 is FQGNSA in the germline V gene. CDR3 nucleotide sequence: TGTGCCAGCAGCTCCCGGGACAGGGGAGGAACCCAGTACTTC. Its protein product is CASSSRDRGGTQYF.

This clonotype was observed many times. The chain combines TRBV28 with TRBJ1-6; D possibly corresponds to TRBD1 (6 bases). This CDR3 comprises 17 residues. CDR1 and CDR2 from the germline V gene are MDHEN and SYDVKM. V was pared by 8 bases and J by 0 bases, with 17 bases between. In DNA form, the CDR3 reads TGTGCCAGCCTGACAGGCCCCCCTAGCTCCTATAATTCACCCCTCCACTTT. Protein sequence: CASLTGPPSSYNSPLHF.

In this sample, this clonotype turned up many times. The chain employs TRBV24-1 and TRBJ2-1, with 7 bases lining up with TRBD2. This CDR3 spans 13 amino acids. V gave up 4 bases and J gave up 10 bases; unmatched junction bases: 6. The germline gives CDR1 KGHDR, CDR2 SFDVKD. The chain's CDR3 is CATSETGTKEQFF. As DNA, the CDR3 is TGTGCCACCAGTGAAACCGGGACTAAAGAGCAGTTCTTC.

This clonotype was counted at least ten times. This sequence joins TRBV29-1 and TRBJ2-7, with a possible D match to TRBD2 (5 bases). This CDR3 has 13 residues. CDR1 and CDR2 from the germline V gene are SQVTM and ANQGSEA. V gave up 7 bases and J gave up 0 bases, with 13 bases separating them. The CDR3 is CSAGSGDSYEQYF. The CDR3 DNA sequence: TGCAGCGCCGGCAGCGGAGACTCCTACGAGCAGTACTTC.

The chain uses TRBV20-1 and TRBJ2-6, with 8 bases fitting TRBD2. This CDR3 spans 17 amino acids. Germline lookup yields CDR1 DFQATT and CDR2 SNEGSKA (reference sequence). The junction had 6 bases not matched to a gene; V was cut back by 2 bases and J by 0 bases. In nucleotides, the CDR3 is TGCAGTGCTAGATCTGCGGGAGGCCCCTCTGGGGCCAACGTCCTGACTTTC. Protein product: CSARSAGGPSGANVLTF.

The chain uses TRBV9 and TRBJ2-1, with 13 bases matching TRBD2. Germline trimming cut 3 bases from V and 7 bases from J; bases unmatched to any gene: 7. The CDR3 covers 16 residues. Germline V gene lookup returns CDR1 SGDLS and CDR2 YYNGEE. CDR3 nucleotide sequence: TGTGCCAGCAGCGCCCTACTAGCGGGGGGGCTGAATGAGCAGTTCTTC. Protein sequence: CASSALLAGGLNEQFF. Full variable domain (outside the CDR3, taken from reference TRBV9 and TRBJ2-1): DSGVTQTPKHLITATGQRVTLRCSPRSGDLSVYWYQQSLDQGLQFLIQYYNGEERAKGNILERFSAQQFPDLHSELNLSSLELGDSALYFCASSALLAGGLNEQFFGPGTRLTVL.

The chain combines TRBV11-2 with TRBJ2-1; D not resolved. The CDR3 runs to 16 residues. CDR1 and CDR2 from the germline V gene are SGHAT and FQNNGV. With 5 bases removed from V and 8 bases from J, the gap between germline ends came to 22 bases. Here the CDR3 reads CASSLHLGAGKDEQFF. The DNA of the CDR3 is TGTGCCAGCAGCCTTCACTTAGGAGCCGGCAAGGATGAGCAGTTCTTC.

This clonotype was seen repeatedly, ten times or more. V gene TRBV20-1 combines with J gene TRBJ1-6; 7 positions match TRBD1. The V gene's germline CDR1 is DFQATT and CDR2 SNEGSKA (reference sequence). Trimming cost V 4 bases and J 2 bases; bases outside gene matches: 5. The CDR3 sequence is 15 residues long. The CDR3 DNA reads TGCAGTGCTATAGAAGGGGGCCCCTATAATTCACCCCTCCACTTT. Encoded protein: CSAIEGGPYNSPLHF.

This clonotype came up many times. The chain has TRBV12-3 or TRBV12-4 and TRBJ1-5; tentative D call: TRBD1 (6 bases). The V end lost 7 bases, the J end lost 6 bases, and 16 bases lay between the germline ends. The CDR3 loop spans 14 amino acids. The CDR3: CASTYGGASQPQHF. The CDR3 DNA reads as TGTGCCAGCACTTACGGGGGGGCCAGTCAGCCCCAGCATTTT.

This clonotype was seen more than once but under ten times. This chain uses TRBV29-1 with TRBJ2-7; D gene ambiguous. Between the trimmed V and J ends, which lost 0 bases and 4 bases, there was a span of 10 bases. Germline V lookup: CDR1 SQVTM, CDR2 ANQGSEA. The CDR3 sequence is 13 residues long. This chain's CDR3 is CSVEDGYGYEQYF. The CDR3 DNA sequence: TGCAGCGTTGAAGATGGGTACGGGTACGAGCAGTACTTC.

This clonotype was counted only a few times. The chain joins TRBV27 to TRBJ2-1; 9 bases fit TRBD1. J lost 6 bases, V lost 7 bases, and 7 bases had no gene match. The CDR3 runs to 14 residues. Germline V gene sequence: CDR1 MNHEY, CDR2 SMNVEV (reference sequence). The CDR3 DNA reads as TGTGCCAGCAACCCCAGACAGGGGGGCAATGAGCAGTTCTTC. Protein product: CASNPRQGGNEQFF.